This TCR beta chain comes out of a study of blood T cell repertoires in COVID-19. Study-level information: The United States, Italy and Spain provided the acute and convalescent COVID-19 samples. In each case, the material was cDNA or gDNA derived from T cells, B-cell-depleted T cells, or PBMCs.

Here immunoSEQ multiplex PCR was the method, and the copy in TCRdb shows in-frame clones only, minus some. Of fewer than 250,000 clones in the sample, approximately 83% were seen once. Losses at the gene ends were 2 bases for V and 5 bases for J; bases not matched to a gene: 5. CDR1 SGHTA and CDR2 FQGNSA come from the germline V gene. The CDR3 is made up of 15 amino acids. What was sequenced was peripheral blood. The V call is TRBV7-2, the J call TRBJ2-1; TRBD2 matches 8 bases. This receptor was taken from a woman between 40 and 50 years old with active or convalescent COVID-19. The DNA of the CDR3 is TGTGCCAGCAGCTTAAGCGGGAGAGGTAACAATGAGCAGTTCTTC. Translated: CASSLSGRGNNEQFF.